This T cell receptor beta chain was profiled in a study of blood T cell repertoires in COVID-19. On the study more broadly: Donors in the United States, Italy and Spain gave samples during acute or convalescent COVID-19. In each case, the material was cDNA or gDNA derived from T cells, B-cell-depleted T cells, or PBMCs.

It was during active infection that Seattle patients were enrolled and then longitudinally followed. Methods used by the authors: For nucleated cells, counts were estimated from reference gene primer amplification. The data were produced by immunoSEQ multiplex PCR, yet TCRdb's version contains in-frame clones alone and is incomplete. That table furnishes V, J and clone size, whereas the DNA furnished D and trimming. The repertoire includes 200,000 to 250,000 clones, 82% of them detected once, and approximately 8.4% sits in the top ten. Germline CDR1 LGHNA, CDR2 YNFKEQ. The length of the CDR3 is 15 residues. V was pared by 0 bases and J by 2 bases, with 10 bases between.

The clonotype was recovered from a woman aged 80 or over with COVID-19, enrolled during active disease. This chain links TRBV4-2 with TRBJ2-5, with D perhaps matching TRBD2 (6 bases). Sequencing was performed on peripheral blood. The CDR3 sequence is CASSQDPGEQETQYF. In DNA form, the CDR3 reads TGTGCCAGCAGCCAAGATCCGGGAGAACAAGAGACCCAGTACTTC.